A selection of T cell receptor beta chains follows, all from one sample in a study of T cell responses to AZD1222 COVID-19 vaccine. Generated by immunoSEQ multiplex PCR, the TCRdb table keeps only in-frame clones and is missing some. The table records some 130,000 clones, approximately 92% of them present only once. This specimen consisted of peripheral blood, obtained 28 days after the second AZD1222 dose. The receptor source for this set is an adult who received the AZD1222 COVID-19 vaccine. Both conserved end residues are part of each CDR3. The order of the fields is D gene, clone size, V gene, J gene, CDR3 DNA, CDR3 protein. D genes are given only for firm matches. Size is stated for part of the rows, as once, few or many counts, or as a class when the clone is expanded.

d_call: TRBD2
clone_size: NA
v_call: TRBV7-2
j_call: TRBJ2-1
cdr3_nt: TGTGCCAGCAGCCGGGACTACTCCTACAATGAGCAGTTCTTC
cdr3_aa: CASSRDYSYNEQFF

d_call: TRBD1
clone_size: NA
v_call: TRBV7-9
j_call: TRBJ2-7
cdr3_nt: TGTGCCAGCAGCCTCCGACAGGGCCACGAGCAGTACTTC
cdr3_aa: CASSLRQGHEQYF

d_call: NA
clone_size: NA
v_call: TRBV6-1
j_call: TRBJ1-6
cdr3_nt: TGTGCCAGCAGTGAGAGTAGGGGTTATAATTCACCCCTCCACTTT
cdr3_aa: CASSESRGYNSPLHF

d_call: NA
clone_size: NA
v_call: TRBV4-1
j_call: TRBJ2-6
cdr3_nt: TGCGCCAGCAGCCACCCTGCTGGCGGCTCTGGGGCCAACGTCCTGACTTTC
cdr3_aa: CASSHPAGGSGANVLTF

d_call: NA
clone_size: NA
v_call: TRBV27
j_call: TRBJ1-4
cdr3_nt: TGTGCCAGCAGTTTTTTGGGGGGAAAACTGTTTTTT
cdr3_aa: CASSFLGGKLFF

d_call: NA
clone_size: NA
v_call: TRBV28
j_call: TRBJ1-2
cdr3_nt: TGTGCCAGCAGTTCACACCAATCCGGGGACCCCGGTACCTTC
cdr3_aa: CASSSHQSGDPGTF

d_call: TRBD2
clone_size: NA
v_call: TRBV9
j_call: TRBJ2-3
cdr3_nt: TGTGCCAGCAGCGACCGACTAGCGGGAGGCACAGATACGCAGTATTTT
cdr3_aa: CASSDRLAGGTDTQYF

d_call: NA
clone_size: once
v_call: TRBV9
j_call: TRBJ1-4
cdr3_nt: TGTGCCAGACCCCCGGAAGCTTGGGACCCCAAGAAGATTGTAGAAAAACTGTTTTTT
cdr3_aa: CARPPEAWDPKKIVEKLFF

d_call: NA
clone_size: NA
v_call: TRBV13
j_call: TRBJ1-3
cdr3_nt: TGTGCCAGCAGTCGGGACTGGTACTCTGGAAACACCATATATTTT
cdr3_aa: CASSRDWYSGNTIYF

d_call: NA
clone_size: NA
v_call: TRBV7-9
j_call: TRBJ2-7
cdr3_nt: TGTGCCAGCAGCCCATCGGGGCGCACCTACGAGCAGTACTTC
cdr3_aa: CASSPSGRTYEQYF

d_call: NA
clone_size: NA
v_call: TRBV18
j_call: TRBJ1-1
cdr3_nt: TGTGCCAGCTCACGGCAGGGGCCCGGCACTGAAGCTTTCTTT
cdr3_aa: CASSRQGPGTEAFF

d_call: NA
clone_size: NA
v_call: TRBV27
j_call: TRBJ2-1
cdr3_nt: TGTGCCAGCAGTTTTTCGGGGGACTACAATGAGCAGTTCTTC
cdr3_aa: CASSFSGDYNEQFF

d_call: NA
clone_size: NA
v_call: TRBV30
j_call: TRBJ1-1
cdr3_nt: TGTGCCTGGAGGGGGGCGGGTAACACTGAAGCTTTCTTT
cdr3_aa: CAWRGAGNTEAFF

d_call: TRBD2
clone_size: NA
v_call: TRBV6-6
j_call: TRBJ2-5
cdr3_nt: TGTGCCAGCAGCCTAGCGGACCTCCAAGAGACCCAGTACTTC
cdr3_aa: CASSLADLQETQYF

d_call: TRBD1
clone_size: NA
v_call: TRBV3-1/TRBV3-2
j_call: TRBJ2-3
cdr3_nt: TGTGCCAGCAGCCAAGATCGCGTGGGACAGGGATGGACAGATACGCAGTATTTT
cdr3_aa: CASSQDRVGQGWTDTQYF

d_call: NA
clone_size: NA
v_call: TRBV9
j_call: TRBJ2-1
cdr3_nt: TGTGCCAGCAGCCGGACCGGTGGCGCTTTGAATGAGCAGTTCTTC
cdr3_aa: CASSRTGGALNEQFF